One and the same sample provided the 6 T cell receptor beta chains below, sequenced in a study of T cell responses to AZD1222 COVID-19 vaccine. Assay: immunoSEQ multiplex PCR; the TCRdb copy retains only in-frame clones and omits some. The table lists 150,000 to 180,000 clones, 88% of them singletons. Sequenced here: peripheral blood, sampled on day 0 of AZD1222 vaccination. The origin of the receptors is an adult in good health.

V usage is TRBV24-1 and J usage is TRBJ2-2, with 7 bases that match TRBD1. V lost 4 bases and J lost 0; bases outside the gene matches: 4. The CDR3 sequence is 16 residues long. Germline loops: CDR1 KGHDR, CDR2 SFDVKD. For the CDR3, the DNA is TGTGCCACCAGTGACACGGGACAGCCGAACACCGGGGAGCTGTTTTTT. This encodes CATSDTGQPNTGELFF.

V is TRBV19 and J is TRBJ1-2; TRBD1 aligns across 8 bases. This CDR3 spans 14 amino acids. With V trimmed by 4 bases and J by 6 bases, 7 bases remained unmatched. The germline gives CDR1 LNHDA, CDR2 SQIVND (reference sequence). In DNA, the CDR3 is TGTGCCAGTAGTACCCTTCGGACAGGGAATGGCTACACCTTC. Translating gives CASSTLRTGNGYTF. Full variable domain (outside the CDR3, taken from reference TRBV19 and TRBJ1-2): DGGITQSPKYLFRKEGQNVTLSCEQNLNHDAMYWYRQDPGQGLRLIYYSQIVNDFQKGDIAEGYSVSREKKESFPLTVTSAQKNPTAFYLCASSTLRTGNGYTFGSGTRLTVV.

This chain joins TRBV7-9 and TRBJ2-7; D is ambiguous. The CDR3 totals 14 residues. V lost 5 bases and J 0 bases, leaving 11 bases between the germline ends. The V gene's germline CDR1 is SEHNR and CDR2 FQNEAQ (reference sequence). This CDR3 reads CASSKDGSSYEQYF. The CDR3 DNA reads TGTGCCAGCAGCAAGGACGGCAGCTCCTACGAGCAGTACTTC.

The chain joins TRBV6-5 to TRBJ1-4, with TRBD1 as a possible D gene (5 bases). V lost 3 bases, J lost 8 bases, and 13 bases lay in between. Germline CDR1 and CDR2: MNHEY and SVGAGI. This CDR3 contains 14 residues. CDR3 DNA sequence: TGTGCCAGCAGTTATCGCGGGCGGGGCGAAAAACTGTTTTTT. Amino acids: CASSYRGRGEKLFF.

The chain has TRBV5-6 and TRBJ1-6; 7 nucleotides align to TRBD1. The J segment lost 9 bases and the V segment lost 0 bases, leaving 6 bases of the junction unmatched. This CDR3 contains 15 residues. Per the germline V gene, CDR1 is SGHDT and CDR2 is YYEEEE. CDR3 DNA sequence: TGTGCCAGCAGCTTGGGTGCAGGGGGAAGTTCACCCCTCCACTTT. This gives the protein CASSLGAGGSSPLHF.

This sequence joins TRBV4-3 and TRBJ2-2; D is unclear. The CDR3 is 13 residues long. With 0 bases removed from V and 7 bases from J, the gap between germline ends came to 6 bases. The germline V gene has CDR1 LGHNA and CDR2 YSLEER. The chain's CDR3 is CASSQDLGGELFF. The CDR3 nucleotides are TGCGCCAGCAGCCAAGATTTAGGCGGGGAGCTGTTTTTT.